This entry concerns a single T cell receptor beta chain. The antigen remains unidentified. The data originate from a study of CD4 T cells in relation to SARS-CoV-2 and coronaviruses. As for the study in general: PBMCs were cultured with antigen for over nine days before TCR beta sequencing. The negative reference was HIV-1 Nef peptide pool or peptide-free culture. The restricting HLA molecule for shared crossreactive spike epitopes was mapped.

Measured with immunoSEQ multiplex PCR; TCRdb has only the in-frame clones, and not every one. The sample lists 30,000 or so clones, 55% to 75% occurring once. Germline loops: CDR1 ENHRY, CDR2 SYGVKD. Trimming left V 10 bases short and J 2 bases short, with 18 bases between. The CDR3 runs to 14 residues. Before the COVID-19 pandemic, during about 2010-2019, CD4+ T cells were taken from unexposed donors. After about 10 days of culture, CD4+ T cells were isolated. Cultures received half-medium IL-2 refreshes on days 3 and 7. Specimen: CD4+ T cells from PBMCs, cultured in vitro. This sequence joins TRBV10-3 and TRBJ2-7; the D gene is possibly TRBD2 (6 bases). This receptor was obtained from a human donor in good health. CDR3 sequence reads: CASTKEGLPYEQYF. The CDR3 nucleotides are TGTGCCAGTACTAAGGAGGGGCTCCCCTACGAGCAGTACTTC.